Following are 30 T cell receptor beta chains from one sample sequenced in a study of cytomegalovirus exposure and HLA in healthy donors. PCR used 60 Vbeta primers and 13 Jbeta primers. The data were produced by immunoSEQ multiplex PCR, yet TCRdb's version contains in-frame clones alone and is incomplete. The sample gives about 88,000 clones, 75% to 90% of which show up once; roughly 2.3% is in the top ten. The sample consisted of PBMCs. The receptors here all came from a man between 18 and 35 years old in good health and CMV-seronegative.

The chain recombines TRBV2 with TRBJ2-2; 7 bases fit TRBD1. The trim removed 7 bases at V and 2 bases at J, leaving 7 bases unmatched. The CDR3 consists of 15 residues. Looked up from germline, CDR1 is SNHLY and CDR2 is FYNNEI. Here the CDR3 reads CASNLGTVNTGELFF. The CDR3 DNA follows: TGTGCCAGCAATTTAGGGACAGTCAACACCGGGGAGCTGTTTTTT.

In DNA, the CDR3 is TGTGCCAGCAGCAGGACAGGGAACACTGAAGCTTTCTTT. Translating gives CASSRTGNTEAFF. V usage is TRBV6-6 and J usage is TRBJ1-1; 7 nucleotides agree with TRBD1. CDR3 length equals 13 residues. The ends lost 6 bases at V and 1 base at J; junction bases unmatched: 2. Germline-derived CDR1 and CDR2 are MNHNY and SVGAGI (reference sequence).

The chain has TRBV11-2 and TRBJ2-2, with 12 bases lining up with TRBD2. Per germline, CDR1 SGHAT and CDR2 FQNNGV. The V segment lost 5 bases and the J segment 5 bases; nucleotides outside the gene matches: 9. This CDR3 is built from 17 residues. DNA for the CDR3: TGTGCCAGCAGCCGTCGACTAGCGGGAGAAAATACCGGGGAGCTGTTTTTT. It yields the protein CASSRRLAGENTGELFF. Full variable domain (outside the CDR3, taken from reference TRBV11-2 and TRBJ2-2): EAGVAQSPRYKIIEKRQSVAFWCNPISGHATLYWYQQILGQGPKLLIQFQNNGVVDDSQLPKDRFSAERLKGVDSTLKIQPAKLEDSAVYLCASSRRLAGENTGELFFGEGSRLTVL.

The chain has TRBV9 and TRBJ2-5; unclear D gene. Germline CDR1 reads SGDLS; CDR2 reads YYNGEE. The CDR3 totals 15 residues. Trimming removed 6 bases at V and 2 bases at J, with 17 bases between. The CDR3 protein is CASTVPPPRQETQYF. The CDR3 DNA follows: TGTGCCAGCACCGTGCCCCCCCCCAGGCAAGAGACCCAGTACTTC.

The chain combines TRBV29-1 with TRBJ2-1; possible D gene TRBD1, 5 bases. Germline-derived CDR1 and CDR2 are SQVTM and ANQGSEA. V lost 3 bases and J 3 bases, leaving 6 bases between the germline ends. The CDR3 spans 12 residues. The CDR3 DNA follows: TGCAGCGTTGACAGGGACTACAATGAGCAGTTCTTC. Residues: CSVDRDYNEQFF.

This clone is a singleton in its sample. This chain joins TRBV7-8 and TRBJ2-1; 14 nucleotides line up with TRBD2. The germline CDR1 and CDR2 sequences are SGHVS and FQNEAQ. Germline trimming cut 5 bases from V and 9 bases from J; bases unmatched to any gene: 9. The CDR3 extends over 16 amino acids. In nucleotides, the CDR3 is TGTGCCAGCAGCCCTAGACTAGCGGGAGGGGGGGGTGAGCAGTTCTTC. Its translation is CASSPRLAGGGGEQFF.

The chain links TRBV19 to TRBJ2-1; TRBD2 matches at 9 bases. V shed 7 bases, J shed 0 bases, and the junction held 4 bases outside the gene matches. Germline V CDR1 and CDR2: LNHDA, SQIVND (reference sequence). This CDR3 region has 15 residues. This CDR3 reads CASTPTSGSYNEQFF. CDR3 in DNA: TGTGCCAGTACCCCGACTAGCGGCTCCTACAATGAGCAGTTCTTC.

This clone has just one count. The chain couples TRBV6-4 to TRBJ2-1; 7 bases map to TRBD2. CDR1 MRHNA and CDR2 SNTAGT come from the germline V gene. The CDR3 runs to 16 residues. The V gene end was trimmed by 0 bases and the J gene end by 8 bases; junction bases not matched to a gene: 10. The CDR3 loop is CASSDSVAGPGDEQFF. CDR3 in DNA: TGTGCCAGCAGTGACTCTGTAGCGGGCCCTGGGGATGAGCAGTTCTTC.

V and J are TRBV28 and TRBJ2-7; possibly TRBD2 for D (7 bases). Germline lookup yields CDR1 MDHEN and CDR2 SYDVKM. The germline V and J ends were trimmed by 2 bases and 1 base, with 12 bases remaining between them. This CDR3 is built from 15 residues. In nucleotides, the CDR3 is TGTGCCAGCAGTTTAGGGGGGGCCGAATCCTACGAGCAGTACTTC. Its translation is CASSLGGAESYEQYF.

This rearrangement joins TRBV13 to TRBJ2-3; no reliable D call. Germline CDR1 PRHDT, CDR2 FYEKMQ (reference sequence). This CDR3 spans 12 amino acids. The V end was cut by 4 bases, the J end by 5 bases, with 7 bases between. CDR3 sequence (DNA): TGTGCCAGCAGCTCTGCGAGAGATACGCAGTATTTT. Its translation is CASSSARDTQYF.

The chain joins TRBV28 to TRBJ1-1; TRBD1 aligns across 10 bases. The CDR3 extends over 13 amino acids. CDR1 and CDR2 (germline): MDHEN, SYDVKM. With V trimmed by 8 bases and J by 5 bases, 5 bases remained unmatched. CDR3 nucleotide sequence: TGTGCCAGCTGCGGGACAGGGGTTACTGAAGCTTTCTTT. The encoded protein is CASCGTGVTEAFF.

The V call is TRBV27, the J call TRBJ2-7, with 8 nucleotides matching TRBD2. Germline trimming cut 6 bases from V and 4 bases from J; bases unmatched to any gene: 5. The CDR3 spans 13 residues. The germline V gene has CDR1 MNHEY and CDR2 SMNVEV (reference sequence). The CDR3 is CASRPAGEYEQYF. The CDR3 nucleotides read TGTGCCAGCAGACCAGCGGGAGAGTACGAGCAGTACTTC.

As DNA, the CDR3 is TGTGCCAGCAGCTACCTCTCCGGCCAGGGGACCTACGAGCAGTACTTC. Encoded protein: CASSYLSGQGTYEQYF. The chain recombines TRBV5-4 with TRBJ2-5; possible D gene TRBD1, 6 bases. The J call may not be correct, given that the DNA end is closer to TRBJ2-7. Germline CDR1 is SGHNT and CDR2 is YYREEE (reference sequence). This CDR3 comprises 16 residues.

This chain uses TRBV11-2 with TRBJ2-5; 10 bases are a match to TRBD1. The CDR3 spans 15 residues. Germline CDR1 reads SGHAT; CDR2 reads FQNNGV. Trimming cost V 5 bases and J 6 bases; bases outside gene matches: 9. The CDR3 sequence: CASSTRTGGGKTQYF. The CDR3 nucleotides are TGTGCCAGCAGCACACGGACAGGGGGGGGGAAGACCCAGTACTTC.

The genes are TRBV4-3 and TRBJ2-2; tentative D call: TRBD2 (7 bases). Germline CDR1 LGHNA, CDR2 YSLEER. The CDR3 spans 18 residues. The ends were cut back, 1 base at V and 5 bases at J, with 20 bases in the middle. For the CDR3, the DNA is TGCGCCAGCAGCCAAGCCCCCCCACGGGGGGCTGGGACCGGGGAGCTGTTTTTT. It codes for CASSQAPPRGAGTGELFF.

V is TRBV9 and J is TRBJ2-3; 13 bases are a match to TRBD2. The CDR3 loop spans 17 amino acids. Germline V lookup: CDR1 SGDLS, CDR2 YYNGEE. J was trimmed by 6 bases and V by 4 bases; bases with no gene match: 11. The CDR3 is CASSPPGLAGIPDTQYF. CDR3 nucleotide sequence: TGTGCCAGCAGCCCCCCGGGACTAGCGGGAATACCGGATACGCAGTATTTT.

This clone was seen just once. V gene TRBV12-2 combines with J gene TRBJ2-1; the D call in the table, TRBD1, was not verified against the DNA. TRBV12-2 is a documented pseudogene. The CDR3 consists of 14 residues. The DNA for the CDR3 is TGTGCAAGTCGCTTTTTGGGGGCCCATAATGAGCAGTTCTTC. Encoded protein: CASRFLGAHNEQFF.

V is TRBV10-3 and J is TRBJ2-1; TRBD2 aligns across 8 bases. The germline CDR1 and CDR2 sequences are ENHRY and SYGVKD. The CDR3 is 16 residues long. V lost 4 bases to trimming and J lost 3 bases; unmatched junction nucleotides: 8. This chain's CDR3 is CAISASMAGGYNEQFF. As DNA, the CDR3 is TGTGCCATCAGTGCTTCCATGGCGGGAGGCTACAATGAGCAGTTCTTC.

This clone was found once. The CDR3 reads CASSSPPGQGIEQYF. CDR3 in DNA: TGTGCCAGCAGTTCGCCGCCGGGACAGGGAATAGAGCAGTACTTC. The chain employs TRBV27 and TRBJ2-5; the match to TRBD1 covers 9 bases. Trimming took 4 bases from V and 11 from J; bases not matched to a gene: 14. The CDR3 runs to 15 residues. Germline V CDR1 and CDR2: MNHEY, SMNVEV (reference sequence).

This rearrangement joins TRBV6-5 to TRBJ1-5; D might be TRBD1 (5 bases). Germline values: CDR1 MNHEY, CDR2 SVGAGI. The CDR3 sequence is 11 residues long. The V gene lost 4 bases and the J gene lost 16 bases, with 14 bases spanning the gap. The CDR3 coding sequence is TGTGCCAGCAGTTCGCAGGGAAGGTCTCATTTT. Its translation is CASSSQGRSHF.

On this clone itself: Different DNA sequences within this sample yield the same CDR3. The chain has TRBV27 and TRBJ2-5; D is possibly TRBD1 (5 bases). Between the trimmed V and J ends, which lost 6 bases and 1 base, there was a span of 9 bases. Per germline, CDR1 MNHEY and CDR2 SMNVEV (reference sequence). This CDR3 has 13 amino acids. CDR3 amino acids: CASRGHLQETQYF. DNA for the CDR3: TGTGCCAGCAGAGGACACCTCCAAGAGACCCAGTACTTC.

The rearrangement uses TRBV5-1 and TRBJ2-3; TRBD2 matches at 8 bases. Trimming cost V 7 bases and J 5 bases; bases outside gene matches: 15. The CDR3 covers 16 residues. In germline, CDR1 is SGHRS, CDR2 YFSETQ. CDR3 DNA sequence: TGCGCCAGCGCCCTTCCCCAGCGGGAGACACAAGATACGCAGTATTTT. Amino acids: CASALPQRETQDTQYF.

The V gene is TRBV7-9, the J gene TRBJ1-3; D possibly corresponds to TRBD1 (5 bases). This CDR3 comprises 17 residues. Germline lookup yields CDR1 SEHNR and CDR2 FQNEAQ (reference sequence). V lost 5 bases, J lost 0 bases, and 17 bases lay in between. The CDR3 DNA sequence: TGTGCCAGCAGCCCGATACCGAAAGACAGCTCTGGAAACACCATATATTTT. Protein product: CASSPIPKDSSGNTIYF.

The CDR3 here is CASRRKGDSGANVLTF. CDR3 DNA: TGTGCCAGTAGGCGGAAGGGGGACTCTGGGGCCAACGTCCTGACTTTC. The chain is built from TRBV19 and TRBJ2-6; a possible D gene is TRBD1 (6 bases). The germline CDR1 and CDR2 sequences are LNHDA and SQIVND (reference sequence). The V end lost 6 bases, the J end lost 0 bases, and 12 bases lay between the germline ends. The CDR3 covers 16 residues.

This rearrangement joins TRBV10-3 to TRBJ2-1; 9 bases match TRBD2. J was trimmed by 5 bases and V by 2 bases; bases with no gene match: 7. In germline, CDR1 is ENHRY, CDR2 SYGVKD. The CDR3 has 16 amino acids. This CDR3 is CAISEPREGQNNEQFF. In DNA, the CDR3 is TGTGCCATCAGTGAGCCGCGGGAGGGACAGAACAATGAGCAGTTCTTC.

For the CDR3, the DNA is TGTGCCAGCAGCTTAGGGTATCCTGTGCGGGATCGGAATGAGCAGTTCTTC. The encoded protein is CASSLGYPVRDRNEQFF. The V gene is TRBV11-2, the J gene TRBJ2-1, with a tentative D call TRBD2 (6 bases). Germline CDR1 and CDR2: SGHAT and FQNNGV. The CDR3 is 17 amino acids. Trimming removed 1 base from V and 7 bases from J, with 20 bases in between.

This sequence joins TRBV6-5 and TRBJ1-2; 10 bases agree with TRBD1. This CDR3 region has 13 residues. The germline V gene has CDR1 MNHEY and CDR2 SVGAGI. The V segment lost 6 bases and the J segment 6 bases; nucleotides outside the gene matches: 4. Here the CDR3 DNA reads TGTGCCAGCAGAACAGGGACAGGGGATGGCTACACCTTC. This translates into CASRTGTGDGYTF.

The J gene is TRBJ1-1, the V gene TRBV19; D is uncertain. CDR1 and CDR2 (germline): LNHDA, SQIVND (reference sequence). Trimming took 6 bases from V and 1 from J, leaving 12 bases between them. The CDR3 runs to 14 residues. The DNA of the CDR3 is TGTGCCAGTAGCCCTATGACAACGAACACTGAAGCTTTCTTT. Amino acid sequence: CASSPMTTNTEAFF.

The V gene is TRBV6-1, the J gene TRBJ1-2; 7 bases are shared with TRBD1. Germline CDR1 MNHNS, CDR2 SASEGT. Germline trimming cut 0 bases from V and 10 bases from J; bases unmatched to any gene: 8. The CDR3 consists of 14 residues. The CDR3 sequence: CASSEARDRVDYTF. CDR3 in DNA: TGTGCCAGCAGTGAAGCGCGAGACAGGGTGGACTACACCTTC.

The chain recombines TRBV7-6 with TRBJ2-1, with 15 bases lining up with TRBD2. Germline V lookup: CDR1 SGHVS, CDR2 FNYEAQ. V was pared by 5 bases and J by 7 bases, with 6 bases of the junction left unmatched. The CDR3 runs to 16 residues. The CDR3 DNA sequence: TGTGCCAGCAGCCCGGGACTAGCGGGAGGCACGAATGAGCAGTTCTTC. It translates to CASSPGLAGGTNEQFF.